This T cell receptor (beta chain) was retrieved from a study of blood T cell repertoires in COVID-19 (dated by TCRdb to about 2020). About the study as a whole: Samples covering the acute and convalescent phases of COVID-19 were provided by collaborators in the United States, Italy and Spain. The prospective study material was composed of cDNA or gDNA derived from T cells, B-cell-depleted T cells, or PBMCs. The dataset comprised deeply sampled blood TCRbeta repertoires from subjects exposed to, actively infected with, or recovered from COVID-19. The repertoires were released in a freely available public database meant as a resource for research on the immune response to SARS-CoV-2. Samples came from the ongoing ImmuneRACE study (first 160 participants) plus 1,254 subjects from 6 global collaborators. Nearly every sample came with metadata listing a de-identified subject ID, COVID-19 status, age in years and sex. Where available, HLA class I and class II types were obtained from metadata supplied by the sample provider rather than from assay-based typing. Beyond this particular receptor, the publication reports: The amount of clinical and demographic metadata varied by source and participant and was provided uncurated.

Participants in the prospective study were aged about 18 to 95 years, lived in 20 to 30 United States geographic areas, and enrolled through a virtual design. In the prospective study, participants were assigned to cohorts based on the clinical history participants reported in a screening survey and a study questionnaire. ImmuneRACE Cohort 3 recovered participants were defined by two consecutive negative NP/OP PCR tests, healthcare professional clearance, or symptom resolution. In the prospective study, whole blood, serum and a nasopharyngeal or oropharyngeal swab were collected from each participant by mobile phlebotomists. Over an approximately 2-month period, participants in the prospective study had the option of providing additional blood draws and questionnaires. Before DNA extraction, prospective study blood samples were shipped either frozen or at room temperature. On this clone itself: It lacks a known antigen. No quality values exist for individual bases; no much larger clone is one base distant.

TCRbeta CDR3 regions were amplified from genomic DNA by means of the immunoSEQ Assay, a bias-controlled multiplex PCR. The authors processed their data as follows. Nucleated cell counts per sample were estimated from amplification of reference gene primers within the assay. To quantify the absolute abundance of each unique TCRbeta CDR3 rearrangement, sequence reads were collapsed and filtered. For each sample, productive Simpson clonality was calculated as the square root of Simpson's diversity index across productive rearrangements. The source is immuneACCESS, and TCRdb retained only in-frame sequences with V and J called. Part of the clones is not carried over; for the studies checked, unresolved V genes explain less than half of this, and the remainder is unexplained. V and J calls and clone size are copied from that table; D and trimming were computed from the DNA. Across this sample there are fewer than 400,000 clones, with about nine tenths seen only once. The ten largest clones capture about 4% of the sample.

V is trimmed back by 6 bases and J by 12 bases, and the junction contains 8 bases that no gene match accounts for. Taken from the germline V gene, the CDR1 and CDR2 loops are SNHLY and FYNNEI. Reading from cysteine to phenylalanine, the CDR3 counts 13 amino acids. This entry keeps only the CDR3 DNA: 39 bases, framed from base 1. The V gene is TRBV2 and the J gene is TRBJ2-4; a stretch of 10 junction bases matches TRBD2. The TCR sequence derives from a man under 40 who had recovered from COVID-19. The sequencing sample was made of PBMCs or T cells enriched from blood (not recorded which). The CDR3 region has the sequence CASSNLAGEGQYF. The bases read TGTGCCAGCAGCAACCTAGCGGGAGAGGGTCAGTACTTC.